This passage covers 16 T cell receptor beta chains from one sample sequenced in a study of T-cell memory formation after mild COVID-19. TCRdb re-analysed the 5' RACE reads in MiXCR, keeping a single row per CDR3 protein. The sample includes some 450,000 distinct CDR3 sequences, roughly 20% seen only once; the top ten take about 8.8%. Sequencing used PBMCs or a T cell subset sorted from them (not recorded which). Receptor source: an adult woman who had mild COVID-19 (a few samples of this study predate the infection). Cell type and time point are not known.

This clonotype was seen a few times. The J gene is TRBJ1-2, the V gene TRBV5-1, with 8 bases fitting TRBD1. The germline gives CDR1 SGHRS, CDR2 YFSETQ. The CDR3 runs to 16 residues. V lost 3 bases to trimming and J lost 2 bases; unmatched junction nucleotides: 9. This CDR3 reads CASSSEEDRANYGYTF. The CDR3, as DNA: TGCGCCAGCAGCTCAGAAGAGGACAGGGCCAACTATGGCTACACCTTC.

At least ten counts were recorded for this clonotype. This chain links TRBV30 with TRBJ2-1; no reliable D call. The CDR3 length is 14 residues. Trimming took 0 bases from V and 0 from J, leaving 6 bases between them. CDR1 is GTSNPN, CDR2 SVGIG, per germline (reference sequence). CDR3 DNA: TGTGCCTGGAGTGTATTGCTCTCCTACAATGAGCAGTTCTTC. This encodes CAWSVLLSYNEQFF. Drawing the rest from reference TRBV30 and TRBJ2-1, the complete variable domain is SQTIHQWPATLVQPVGSPLSLECTVEGTSNPNLYWYRQAAGRGLQLLFYSVGIGQISSEVPQNLSASRPQDRQFILSSKKLLLSDSGFYLCAWSVLLSYNEQFFGPGTRLTVL.

The gene calls are TRBV6-5 and TRBJ1-5, with unresolved D. V was trimmed by 0 bases and J by 6 bases, leaving 9 bases between them. Germline lookup yields CDR1 MNHEY and CDR2 SVGAGI. The CDR3 sequence is 14 residues long. CDR3 DNA sequence: TGTGCCAGCAGTTACTCAGGGAGGAGTCAGCCCCAGCATTTT. It specifies CASSYSGRSQPQHF.

This clonotype has a handful of counts. V usage is TRBV11-2 and J usage is TRBJ1-4, with 7 positions matching TRBD1. Germline V lookup: CDR1 SGHAT, CDR2 FQNNGV. The V gene end was trimmed by 6 bases and the J gene end by 8 bases; junction bases not matched to a gene: 12. CDR3 size: 15 residues. CDR3 DNA sequence: TGTGCCAGCAGTATAGGACAGGCCACCGGGGAAAAACTGTTTTTT. This translates into CASSIGQATGEKLFF.

The gene calls are TRBV27 and TRBJ1-6; a possible D gene is TRBD1 (6 bases). Germline-derived CDR1 and CDR2 are MNHEY and SMNVEV (reference sequence). The CDR3 consists of 15 residues. V lost 1 base to trimming and J lost 8 bases, with 12 bases between them. CDR3: CASSLYSGAHSPLHF. CDR3 bases: TGTGCCAGCAGTTTATACTCGGGGGCGCATTCACCCCTCCACTTT.

The chain joins TRBV24-1 to TRBJ2-5; D is unclear. Trimming removed 4 bases at V and 7 bases at J, with 9 bases between. This CDR3 comprises 12 residues. The germline V gene has CDR1 KGHDR and CDR2 SFDVKD. For the CDR3, the DNA is TGTGCCACCAGTGACCGATCGGGGACCCAGTACTTC. It is translated as CATSDRSGTQYF.

The chain is built from TRBV9 and TRBJ2-3; 14 positions match TRBD2. Unmatched junction bases numbered 10, after V lost 2 bases and J lost 2 bases. The germline V gene has CDR1 SGDLS and CDR2 YYNGEE. The CDR3 totals 19 residues. The CDR3 bases are TGTGCCAGCAGCGTTGGACTAGCGGGAGGAGTTGAGAACACAGATACGCAGTATTTT. This sequence encodes CASSVGLAGGVENTDTQYF.

Ten or more counts support this clonotype. In DNA, the CDR3 is TGTGCCATCAGTGAGGTTAGCGGGAGACGATCCCTCTACGAGCAGTACTTC. It encodes CAISEVSGRRSLYEQYF. This sequence joins TRBV10-3 and TRBJ2-7; TRBD2 agrees at 9 bases. The germline V gene has CDR1 ENHRY and CDR2 SYGVKD. The junction had 11 bases not matched to a gene; V was cut back by 2 bases and J by 3 bases. CDR3 length: 17 residues.

This clonotype was counted a few times. The chain carries TRBV6-5 and TRBJ1-2; weak D call: TRBD1 (5 bases). The CDR3 spans 15 residues. Germline-derived CDR1 and CDR2 are MNHEY and SVGAGI. The V end was cut by 4 bases, the J end by 4 bases, with 16 bases between. The CDR3: CASSLEWRGGYGYTF. The CDR3 DNA reads as TGTGCCAGCAGTTTGGAGTGGCGGGGGGGCTATGGCTACACCTTC.

This rearrangement joins TRBV20-1 to TRBJ2-7; 7 bases agree with TRBD2. Germline V lookup: CDR1 DFQATT, CDR2 SNEGSKA (reference sequence). This CDR3 comprises 13 residues. The V segment lost 5 bases and the J segment 7 bases; nucleotides outside the gene matches: 11. The CDR3 region is CSARTPGLSEQYF. CDR3 nucleotides: TGCAGTGCTCGGACTCCGGGACTATCAGAGCAGTACTTC.

This clonotype was picked up a small number of times. V is TRBV11-3 and J is TRBJ1-1; D possibly corresponds to TRBD1 (6 bases). The CDR3 is 13 amino acids. CDR1 and CDR2 from the germline V gene are SGHNT and YENEEA. Trimming stripped 8 bases from V and 3 bases from J, with 13 bases between. The CDR3 coding sequence is TGTGCCAGCGCGACCAGGGGATACACTGAAGCTTTCTTT. Its protein product is CASATRGYTEAFF.

This clonotype turned up a few times. The chain links TRBV20-1 to TRBJ2-7; 11 nucleotides align to TRBD2. The CDR3 totals 17 residues. The V gene end was trimmed by 1 base and the J gene end by 5 bases; junction bases not matched to a gene: 13. Germline lookup yields CDR1 DFQATT and CDR2 SNEGSKA (reference sequence). The CDR3 is CSARVDSGGAFYNEQYF. Here the CDR3 DNA reads TGCAGTGCTAGAGTTGATAGCGGGGGGGCCTTTTACAACGAGCAGTACTTC.

The chain has TRBV27 and TRBJ1-1; D unresolved. This CDR3 region has 16 residues. Looked up from germline, CDR1 is MNHEY and CDR2 is SMNVEV (reference sequence). V lost 2 bases and J 2 bases, leaving 15 bases between the germline ends. The CDR3 DNA sequence: TGTGCCAGCAGTTTAGCTTGGAATCCGGGAAACACTGAAGCTTTCTTT. Translated, it gives CASSLAWNPGNTEAFF.

This clonotype was observed a handful of times. This chain connects TRBV29-1 to TRBJ2-7, with 7 bases aligning to TRBD2. Trimming at V came to 6 bases and at J to 2 bases, leaving 10 bases not matched to a gene. Germline V lookup: CDR1 SQVTM, CDR2 ANQGSEA. This CDR3 has 14 residues. CDR3: CSVKERGGPYEQYF. The CDR3 nucleotides are TGCAGCGTCAAAGAGCGGGGTGGGCCCTACGAGCAGTACTTC.

This clonotype was detected only a few times. Sequence at one end of the junction differs from germline and may be a read error. The J gene is TRBJ1-5, the V gene TRBV20-1; possible D gene TRBD1, 6 bases. The CDR3 totals 18 residues. The germline V gene encodes CDR1 DFQATT and CDR2 SNEGSKA (reference sequence). CDR3 residues: CSARGTKGVAIVGQPQHF. CDR3 nucleotides: TGCAGTGCAAGAGGGACAAAAGGAGTAGCCATCGTTGGTCAGCCCCAGCATTTT.

The rearrangement uses TRBV25-1 and TRBJ2-7, with D perhaps TRBD1 or TRBD2 (5 bases each). Germline values: CDR1 MGHDK, CDR2 SYGVNS. This CDR3 is built from 11 residues. Trimming left V 7 bases short and J 8 bases short, with 12 bases between. For the CDR3, the DNA is TGTGCCAGCACCCTAGGGGAGAAGCAGTACTTC. It is translated as CASTLGEKQYF.